The 19 T cell receptor beta chains in this list originate from one sample, sequenced in a study of T cells in women clearing cervical HPV infection. Only in-frame clones appear in the TCRdb table, and some are missing; sequencing was by immunoSEQ multiplex PCR. The ten most abundant clones cover 3.5% of a sample with about 30,000 clones. Sequences were obtained from blood buffy coat. These TCRs come from a woman between 18 and 70 years old with a cervical HPV16 infection that either progressed to CIN3+ or cleared (not recorded which).

On this clone itself: The CDR3 goes on 3 residues after the read ends, and that part is filled in from the germline J gene. This chain uses TRBV7-6 with TRBJ1-5, with 9 bases aligning to TRBD1. The CDR3 contains 14 residues. Germline CDR1 reads SGHVS; CDR2 reads FNYEAQ. V was clipped by 1 base and J by 8 bases; unmatched bases: 3. The CDR3: CASSLGGQGKPQHF. Partial CDR3 DNA: TGTGCCAGCAGCTTAGGGGGACAGGGAAAGCCC.

Points on this clone: The read falls 3 residues short of the CDR3 end, and the missing part is taken from the germline J gene. The chain couples TRBV2 to TRBJ2-5; 9 bases match TRBD1. Unmatched junction bases numbered 5, after V lost 5 bases and J lost 4 bases. The CDR3 totals 14 residues. Germline CDR1 reads SNHLY; CDR2 reads FYNNEI. CDR3 loop: CASSRQGGGETQYF. The sequenced CDR3 bases are TGTGCCAGCAGTCGACAGGGGGGTGGAGAGACC.

Frequency places this clone as medium-sized. The read halts 3 residues ahead of the CDR3 end, with the missing end drawn from the germline J gene. The rearrangement joins TRBV7-9 to TRBJ2-4, with 7 positions matching TRBD2. Trimming at V came to 5 bases and at J to 7 bases, leaving 8 bases not matched to a gene. Germline V CDR1 and CDR2: SEHNR, FQNEAQ (reference sequence). The CDR3 spans 14 residues. CDR3 DNA (partial): TGTGCCAGCAGCCAGAGGGAGGGGCGGAACATT. As protein: CASSQREGRNI. The complete CDR3 protein is CASSQREGRNIQYF.

With respect to this clone: The read ends 3 residues early relative to the CDR3; the germline J gene fills the gap. The chain links TRBV7-6 to TRBJ1-2, with unresolved D. The CDR3 sequence is 16 residues long. CDR1 is SGHVS and CDR2 is FNYEAQ in the germline V gene. The chain's CDR3 is CASSLGLAGSPYDYTF. The covered CDR3 bases are TGTGCCAGCAGCTTAGGTTTAGCGGGATCACCCTACGAC.

Regarding this clone: The read terminates 3 residues ahead of where the CDR3 ends, so the germline J gene completes it. The J gene is TRBJ2-1, the V gene TRBV12-3 or TRBV12-4; no firm D call. V gave up 6 bases and J gave up 0 bases, with 15 bases separating them. This CDR3 is 16 amino acids long. Here the CDR3 reads CASRPYSVSSYNEQFF. CDR3 DNA (partial): TGTGCCAGCAGGCCTTACAGTGTAAGCTCCTACAATGAG.

Concerning this clone itself: Read data end 3 residues before the CDR3 end; the end is taken from the germline J gene. The chain joins TRBV6-1 to TRBJ2-7, with 7 positions matching TRBD2. J gave up 2 bases and V 2 bases, and 6 bases lay outside the gene matches. The germline CDR1 and CDR2 sequences are MNHNS and SASEGT. The CDR3 runs to 15 residues. The chain's CDR3 is CASSELGGEPYEQYF. The covered CDR3 bases are TGTGCCAGCAGTGAATTGGGAGGGGAACCCTACGAG.

On this clone: The CDR3 end lies 3 residues beyond the end of the read and is filled in from the germline J gene. This chain uses TRBV6-2 or TRBV6-3 with TRBJ1-4; perhaps TRBD1 as D (5 bases). Germline V gene data show CDR1 as MNHEY and CDR2 as SVGEGT. The CDR3 runs 14 residues. The CDR3 loop is CASRPRVAQGELFF. The sequenced CDR3 bases are TGTGCCAGCAGACCTCGAGTCGCCCAAGGGGAA.

Worth noting for this clone: The sequenced fragment ends 3 residues before the CDR3 boundary, so the rest is inferred from the germline J gene. This rearrangement joins TRBV5-4 to TRBJ2-3; D uncertain. The CDR3 length is 14 residues. Germline-derived CDR1 and CDR2 are SGHNT and YYREEE (reference sequence). Trimming shortened V by 0 bases and J by 2 bases, and 7 bases separated the two germline ends. The CDR3 DNA, read in part, is TGTGCCAGCAGCTTGGCCCAGAACACAGATACG. It specifies CASSLAQNTDT. The whole CDR3 protein is CASSLAQNTDTQYF.

CDR3 DNA, as far as it was read: TGTGCCTGGAGTGGATCCCCGGGCATT. Translation gives CAWSGSPGI. The entire CDR3 is CAWSGSPGIQYF. The chain employs TRBV30 and TRBJ2-4; no clear D. The read finishes 3 residues shy of the CDR3 end, and the germline J gene is used to complete it. Trimming removed 1 base at V and 9 bases at J, with 10 bases between. CDR1 is GTSNPN, CDR2 SVGIG, per germline (reference sequence). CDR3 size: 12 residues.

CDR3 sequence: CASSLWGYRSRSGANVLTF. The part of the CDR3 DNA that was read is TGTGCCAGCAGTTTATGGGGGTACAGGTCCAGGTCTGGGGCCAACGTC. The V gene is TRBV28, the J gene TRBJ2-6; weak D call: TRBD1 (5 bases). The CDR3 end lies 3 residues beyond the end of the read and is filled in from the germline J gene. Trimming pared 0 bases from V and 1 base from J, leaving 16 bases between. The germline gives CDR1 MDHEN, CDR2 SYDVKM. CDR3 length: 19 residues. Variable domain in full (rest from reference TRBV28 and TRBJ2-6): DVKVTQSSRYLVKRTGEKVFLECVQDMDHENMFWYRQDPGLGLRLIYFSYDVKMKEKGDIPEGYSVSREKKERFSLILESASTNQTSMYLCASSLWGYRSRSGANVLTFGAGSRLTVL.

A remark on this clone: The CDR3 end lies 3 residues beyond the end of the read and is filled in from the germline J gene. V and J are TRBV20-1 and TRBJ2-2; maybe TRBD1 (7 bases). V lost 5 bases to trimming and J lost 3 bases, with 13 bases between them. The CDR3 has 14 residues. CDR1 DFQATT and CDR2 SNEGSKA come from the germline V gene (reference sequence). Incomplete CDR3 DNA: TGCAGTGCTTCTGACAGGGAGGACACCGGGGAG. Translation: CSASDREDTGE. The complete CDR3 reads CSASDREDTGELFF.

In the case of this clone: With the read ending 3 residues before the CDR3 end, the germline J gene is used to fill in that end. This sequence joins TRBV10-3 and TRBJ2-7; perhaps TRBD1 as D (6 bases). The CDR3 is 15 amino acids. Germline V gene data show CDR1 as ENHRY and CDR2 as SYGVKD. The V end lost 7 bases, the J end lost 2 bases, and 18 bases lay between the germline ends. Here the CDR3 reads CAIKALAGATYEQYF. The sequenced CDR3 bases are TGTGCCATCAAAGCGCTGGCAGGGGCTACCTACGAG.

This CDR3 is CASSDRGLGADTQYF. CDR3 DNA (partial): TGTGCCAGCAGTGATAGAGGGTTAGGAGCAGATACG. The chain combines TRBV2 with TRBJ2-3; D may be TRBD2 (5 bases). Read sequence stops 3 residues before the CDR3 end, and the germline J gene provides the missing end. V lost 3 bases to trimming and J lost 4 bases, with 14 bases between them. Germline V gives CDR1 SNHLY, CDR2 FYNNEI. This CDR3 is 15 amino acids long.

Details on this clone: The read comes to an end 3 residues before the CDR3 does, leaving the germline J gene to fill in the end. V usage is TRBV7-3 and J usage is TRBJ1-1; D may be TRBD1 (6 bases). Trimming took 5 bases from V and 4 from J, leaving 11 bases between them. The CDR3 runs to 13 residues. The germline CDR1 and CDR2 sequences are SGHTA and FQGTGA. CDR3 protein: CASSKTGITEAFF. The DNA read from the CDR3 is TGTGCCAGCAGCAAAACAGGGATCACTGAA.

On this clone itself: One end of the junction varies from germline; a read error may be responsible. The CDR3 goes on 3 residues after the read ends, and that part is filled in from the germline J gene. This sequence joins TRBV7-6 and TRBJ2-3; TRBD1 aligns across 8 bases. The CDR3 has 17 residues. Germline CDR1 SGHVS, CDR2 FNYEAQ. CDR3 protein: CASSLEQGATSSETQYF. The part of the CDR3 DNA that was read is TGTGCCAGCAGCTTAGAGCAGGGGGCAACATCGTCAGAGACG.

Concerning this clone: Read sequence stops 3 residues before the CDR3 end, and the germline J gene provides the missing end. The chain is built from TRBV7-2 and TRBJ2-3; 8 nucleotides match TRBD1. J was trimmed by 6 bases and V by 5 bases; bases with no gene match: 7. The germline gives CDR1 SGHTA, CDR2 FQGNSA. This CDR3 spans 14 amino acids. CDR3 DNA, as far as it was read: TGTGCCAGCAGCCCCGGACAGGGTTCGGATACG. Translation: CASSPGQGSDT. In full, the CDR3 is CASSPGQGSDTQYF.

As regards this clone: Read coverage stops 3 residues before the CDR3 terminus; the germline J gene supplies the remainder. The chain couples TRBV2 to TRBJ2-5, with TRBD2 matching over 8 bases. The V gene end was trimmed by 7 bases and the J gene end by 1 base; junction bases not matched to a gene: 8. Germline lookup yields CDR1 SNHLY and CDR2 FYNNEI. CDR3 length: 15 amino acids. Partial CDR3 DNA: TGTGCCAGCACCGAACGCACTAGCGGCCAAGAGACC. Its translation: CASTERTSGQET. The full-length CDR3 reads as CASTERTSGQETQYF.

With regard to this clone: The read is 3 residues too short to cover the CDR3 end, so that end is filled in from the germline J gene. The chain employs TRBV20-1 and TRBJ2-4; 7 bases fit TRBD2. The CDR3 is 15 residues long. Germline CDR1 is DFQATT and CDR2 is SNEGSKA (reference sequence). The trim removed 0 bases at V and 9 bases at J, leaving 11 bases unmatched. The sequenced part of the CDR3 DNA is TGCAGTGCTAGAGATCTTAGGACTAGTGCCCCCATT. Translated: CSARDLRTSAPI. In full, the CDR3 is CSARDLRTSAPIQYF.

The part of the CDR3 DNA that was read is TGTGCCAGTAGTATTTCCCTAGGGGCTGGGGGC. This sequence encodes CASSISLGAGG. The entire CDR3 sequence reads CASSISLGAGGYTF. This chain joins TRBV19 and TRBJ1-2; TRBD1 might be the D (5 bases). The sequenced fragment ends 3 residues before the CDR3 boundary, so the rest is inferred from the germline J gene. This CDR3 region has 14 residues. Germline CDR1 is LNHDA and CDR2 is SQIVND (reference sequence).